The rows below give T cell receptor beta chains drawn from one sample of a study of Ad26.COV2.S vaccination and SARS-CoV-2 variants. Method: immunoSEQ multiplex PCR; TCRdb's copy keeps in-frame clones and lacks some. The table records about 400,000 clones, 89% of them present only once. Here the sequenced sample was peripheral blood, taken in a trial of Ad26.COV2.S vaccine versus placebo. Source of these receptors: a person between 18 and 59 years old who received the Ad26.COV2.S COVID-19 vaccine or a placebo. CDR3s include the opening cysteine and the closing phenylalanine or tryptophan. Each record gives: V gene, D gene, CDR3 protein. The D gene is left open where the match is weak.

>TRBV19|.
CASSISGHLTSNQPQHF
>TRBV4-1|.
CASSQVVAGGYTF
>TRBV12-3/TRBV12-4|.
CASSWASSYEQYF
>TRBV5-1|.
CASSLSSNTGELFF
>TRBV20-1|.
CSATNTDTQYF
>TRBV6-4|.
CASSGLRGNEQFF
>TRBV4-1|TRBD2
CASSQDPSGTGTYEQYF
>TRBV2|TRBD1
CASRDPGTGGGDTQYF
>TRBV5-1|TRBD2
CASSLGGTSGSKQYF
>TRBV18|TRBD1
CASSPGTGGTYEQYF
>TRBV6-5|.
CASSKPKGKLFF
>TRBV5-4|TRBD2
CASTSRAGGSTDTQYF
>TRBV5-1|TRBD2
CASSLGTGGDTDTQYF
>TRBV9|.
CASSPRGGDDYEQYF
>TRBV7-2|.
CASSPDRSNTEAFF
>TRBV12-3/TRBV12-4|TRBD1
CATTGGETDTQYF
>TRBV4-3|.
CASSQKQANYGYTF
>TRBV14|.
CASSRTGNYGYTF
>TRBV9|.
CASSVVLGSDTQYF
>TRBV18|.
CASSPPNRATDTQYF
>TRBV3-1/TRBV3-2|TRBD1
CASSQGTSRQGRQPQHF
>TRBV5-4|.
CASSSGPTNEQFF
>TRBV28|TRBD1
CASSLFGFSGGTQPQHF
>TRBV19|TRBD2
CASRLLAGTVTGELFF
>TRBV29-1|.
CSVENPQGGSGTEAFF
>TRBV9|.
CARSTHIVAFF
>TRBV4-1|TRBD2
CASSQDREGEPYNEQFF
>TRBV4-1|TRBD2
CASSQEPSGGSEETQYF
>TRBV5-4|.
CASSETGVGNEQFF
>TRBV5-8|.
CASSPRSGYTEAFF
>TRBV2|TRBD1
CASNVGGTDEAFF
>TRBV3-1/TRBV3-2|.
CASRPGGGDEQFF
>TRBV30|TRBD1
CAWSVGQPYNSPLHF
>TRBV11-3|TRBD2
CASSLDLAGAGNEQFF
>TRBV7-9|.
CASSRGELFF
>TRBV3-1/TRBV3-2|.
CASSPRHLNTEAFF
>TRBV5-1|.
CASSLFSSTDTQYF
>TRBV19|.
CASSIRGADTGELFF
>TRBV2|.
CASRTEATLQETQYF
>TRBV7-9|.
CAGGRGSTDTQYF
>TRBV6-5|.
CASSSVTNTGELFF
>TRBV28|.
CASTNPGPNEKLFF
>TRBV11-3|.
CASSLRLQEAFF
>TRBV6-5|.
CASKDGGATNEKLFF
>TRBV7-2|TRBD2
CASSSGRLAGAEEQYF
>TRBV12-3/TRBV12-4|TRBD2
CASGAGGDNEQFF